This entry lists 5 T cell receptor beta chains sequenced from one sample in a study of cytotoxic CD8 clonotypes in ibrutinib-treated CLL. TCRdb keeps only in-frame clones here, not all; method: immunoSEQ multiplex PCR. The sample records around 310,000 clones, more than 65% being singletons. The starting material was PBMCs, obtained before ibrutinib treatment. The receptors come from a human donor with chronic lymphocytic leukemia.

This clone appeared once. J is TRBJ2-7 and V is TRBV15, with a weak D call TRBD1 (6 bases). CDR1 and CDR2 (germline): LNHNV, YYDKDF (reference sequence). The germline V and J ends were trimmed by 6 bases and 1 base, with 10 bases remaining between them. This CDR3 spans 13 amino acids. The CDR3, as DNA: TGTGCCACCAGAGAGCAGGGGTCCTACGAGCAGTACTTC. Its protein is CATREQGSYEQYF.

The gene calls are TRBV10-3 and TRBJ2-7; 9 nucleotides match TRBD1. Germline V gene lookup returns CDR1 ENHRY and CDR2 SYGVKD. This CDR3 comprises 16 residues. The V and J ends lost 4 bases and 2 bases, in that order; junction bases with no gene match: 9. The CDR3 loop reads CAISGSGTGLTYEQYF. The CDR3 DNA follows: TGTGCCATCAGTGGATCCGGGACAGGGTTAACCTACGAGCAGTACTTC.

This clone was found a few times. The V call is TRBV2, the J call TRBJ2-1; possibly TRBD1 for D (5 bases). The CDR3 runs to 12 residues. In germline, CDR1 is SNHLY, CDR2 FYNNEI. V dropped 3 bases and J dropped 8 bases, with 8 bases sitting between them. In DNA, the CDR3 is TGTGCCAGCAGTGACAGGGCGGATGAGCAGTTCTTC. It is translated as CASSDRADEQFF.

This clone came up once. The rearrangement links TRBV9 to TRBJ2-7; tentative D call: TRBD2 (6 bases). The V gene lost 0 bases and the J gene lost 4 bases, with 11 bases spanning the gap. The germline gives CDR1 SGDLS, CDR2 YYNGEE. The CDR3 consists of 14 residues. The CDR3 reads CASSVAGERYEQYF. CDR3 DNA sequence: TGTGCCAGCAGCGTAGCGGGAGAGCGGTACGAGCAGTACTTC.

J is TRBJ2-7 and V is TRBV19; D call uncertain. Germline-derived CDR1 and CDR2 are LNHDA and SQIVND (reference sequence). Trimming took 10 bases from V and 2 from J, leaving 21 bases between them. The CDR3 runs 15 residues. This chain's CDR3 is CAISWGSGGAYEQYF. For the CDR3, the DNA is TGTGCCATTTCCTGGGGATCCGGCGGAGCCTACGAGCAGTACTTC. Full variable domain (rest looked up from reference TRBV19 and TRBJ2-7): DGGITQSPKYLFRKEGQNVTLSCEQNLNHDAMYWYRQDPGQGLRLIYYSQIVNDFQKGDIAEGYSVSREKKESFPLTVTSAQKNPTAFYLCAISWGSGGAYEQYFGPGTRLTVT.